Detailed here is one TCR beta chain. The sample originates from a study of blood T cell repertoires in COVID-19. The repertoire was sequenced with immunoSEQ multiplex PCR; TCRdb's copy has only in-frame clones and lacks some. The table has 220,000 or so clones, around 80% seen once. Germline values: CDR1 MNHEY, CDR2 SVGEGT. There are 15 residues in the CDR3. Unmatched junction bases numbered 6, after V lost 4 bases and J lost 5 bases. The sequenced material came from peripheral blood. The source is a woman older than 75 with acute or convalescent COVID-19. The chain is built from TRBV6-2 or TRBV6-3 and TRBJ1-2; 11 bases fit TRBD1. The CDR3 loop reads CASSFPGQGAYGYTF. The CDR3 region has the DNA TGTGCCAGCAGTTTTCCCGGACAGGGGGCGTATGGCTACACCTTC.